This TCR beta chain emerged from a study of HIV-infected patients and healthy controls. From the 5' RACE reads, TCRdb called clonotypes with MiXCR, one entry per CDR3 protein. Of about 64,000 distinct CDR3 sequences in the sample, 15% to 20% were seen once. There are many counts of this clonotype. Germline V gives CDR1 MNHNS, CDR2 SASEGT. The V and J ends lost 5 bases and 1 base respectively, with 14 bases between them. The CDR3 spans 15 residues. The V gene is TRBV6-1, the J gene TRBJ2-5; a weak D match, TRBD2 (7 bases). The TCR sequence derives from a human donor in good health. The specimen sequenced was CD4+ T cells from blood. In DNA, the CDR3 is TGTGCCAGCAGTAAGGGGGGGTCCCTCCAAGAGACCCAGTACTTC. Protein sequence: CASSKGGSLQETQYF.